The entry below describes one T cell receptor (beta chain). Its target is not known. This sample stems from a study of response to subunit inactivated influenza vaccine. Study-wide points: T cells newly recruited by each seasonal influenza vaccination are few, the authors suggested.

TCRdb redid the calling of the RT-PCR reads with MiXCR, one entry per CDR3 protein. In the table there are about 300,000 distinct CDR3 sequences, around a fifth of which are singletons. Source: PBMCs from blood, taken about 20 months after vaccination. The sequence was collected from a man aged 45-69 years who received an inactivated influenza vaccine.

The CDR3 spells CSASASTGGYGYTF. Here the CDR3 DNA reads TGCAGTGCTAGCGCCTCGACAGGGGGATATGGCTACACCTTC. The rearrangement uses TRBV20-1 and TRBJ1-2, with 9 bases matching TRBD1. V shed 3 bases, J shed 5 bases, and the junction held 7 bases outside the gene matches. This CDR3 has 14 residues. Germline CDR1 and CDR2: DFQATT and SNEGSKA (reference sequence).